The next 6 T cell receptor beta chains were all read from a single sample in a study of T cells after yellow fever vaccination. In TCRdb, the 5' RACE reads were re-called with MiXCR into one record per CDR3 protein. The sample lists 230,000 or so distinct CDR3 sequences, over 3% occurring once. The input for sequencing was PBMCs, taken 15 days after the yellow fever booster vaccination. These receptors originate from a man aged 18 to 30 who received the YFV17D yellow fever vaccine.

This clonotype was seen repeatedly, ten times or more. The CDR3 loop reads CASSLDGQLATGELFF. The DNA of the CDR3 is TGCGCCAGCAGCTTGGACGGACAACTAGCCACCGGGGAGCTGTTTTTT. This rearrangement joins TRBV5-1 to TRBJ2-2, with TRBD2 as a possible D gene (6 bases). The CDR3 has 16 amino acids. Trimming removed 0 bases at V and 4 bases at J, with 13 bases between. Germline values: CDR1 SGHRS, CDR2 YFSETQ.

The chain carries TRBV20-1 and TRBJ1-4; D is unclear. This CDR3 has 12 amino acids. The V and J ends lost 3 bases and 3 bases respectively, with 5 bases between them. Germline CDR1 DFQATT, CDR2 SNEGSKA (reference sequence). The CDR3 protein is CSASQPNEKLFF. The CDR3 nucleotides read TGCAGTGCTAGCCAGCCTAATGAAAAACTGTTTTTT.

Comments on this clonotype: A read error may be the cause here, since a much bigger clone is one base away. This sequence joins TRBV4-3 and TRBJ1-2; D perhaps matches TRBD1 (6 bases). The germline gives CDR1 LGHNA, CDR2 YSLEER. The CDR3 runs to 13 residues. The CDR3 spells CASSPLGGHGHTF. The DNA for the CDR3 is TGCGCCAGCAGCCCACTCGGGGGGCATGGCCACACCTTC.

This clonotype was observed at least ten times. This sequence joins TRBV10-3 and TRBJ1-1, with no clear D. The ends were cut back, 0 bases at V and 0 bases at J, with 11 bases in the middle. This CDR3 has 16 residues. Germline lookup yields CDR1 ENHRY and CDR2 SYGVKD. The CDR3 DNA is TGTGCCATCAGTGAGTCAGGGAAGGGCATGAACACTGAAGCTTTCTTT. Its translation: CAISESGKGMNTEAFF.

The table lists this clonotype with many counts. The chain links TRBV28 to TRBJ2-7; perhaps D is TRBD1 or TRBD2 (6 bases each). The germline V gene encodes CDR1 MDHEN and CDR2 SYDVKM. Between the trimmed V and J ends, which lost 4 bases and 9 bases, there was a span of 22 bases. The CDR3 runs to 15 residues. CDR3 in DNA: TGTGCCAGCAGTTCCGGGGGCAGCCTGGTCCTTGTGCAGTACTTC. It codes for CASSSGGSLVLVQYF.

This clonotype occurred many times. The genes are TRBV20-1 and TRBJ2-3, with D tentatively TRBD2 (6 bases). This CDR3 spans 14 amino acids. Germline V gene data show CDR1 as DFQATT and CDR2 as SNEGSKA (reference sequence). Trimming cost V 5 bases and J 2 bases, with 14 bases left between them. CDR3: CSASPGVDTDTQYF. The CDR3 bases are TGCAGTGCTTCCCCGGGGGTCGACACAGATACGCAGTATTTT.